The rows below give T cell receptor beta chains drawn from one sample of a study of T-cell memory formation after mild COVID-19. TCRdb passed the 5' RACE reads through MiXCR, listing each CDR3 protein once. This sample has over 150,000 distinct CDR3 sequences, with over 20% found just once. The sequenced sample consisted of PBMCs or a T cell subset sorted from them (not recorded which). These receptors all stem from an adult woman who had mild COVID-19 (a few samples of this study predate the infection). Cell type and time point are not known. Both conserved end residues are part of each CDR3. The D gene is left open where the match is weak. Clone sizes are given selectively: once, few, many, or a class where the clone is expanded.

abundance | d_gene | j_gene | v_gene | CDR3nt | CDR3aa
few | NA | TRBJ2-2 | TRBV6-5 | TGTGCCAGCAGTTACGTCGGGATTTCGTCCGGGGAGCTGTTTTTT | CASSYVGISSGELFF
NA | TRBD1 | TRBJ2-7 | TRBV4-1 | TGCGCCAGCAGCGCAAGGGGGGACAGGGTCTCCTACGAGCAGTACTTC | CASSARGDRVSYEQYF
few | NA | TRBJ1-1 | TRBV24-1 | TGTGCCACCAGTGACGGGGACCAGAACACTGAAGCTTTCTTT | CATSDGDQNTEAFF
NA | TRBD2 | TRBJ2-7 | TRBV20-1 | TGCAGTGCTCCCCAACTAGCGGGAGGGCCATTGCAGTACTTC | CSAPQLAGGPLQYF
few | NA | TRBJ2-7 | TRBV7-9 | TGTGCCAGCAGCCCAGGGACGGATCTAGGGGACGAGCAGTACTTC | CASSPGTDLGDEQYF
once | NA | TRBJ2-5 | TRBV27 | TGTGCCAGCAGTCCCAGGGCCAAACAAGAGACCCAGTACTTC | CASSPRAKQETQYF
NA | NA | TRBJ2-5 | TRBV27 | TGTGCCAGCAGTTCCTTGACAAGCCAAGAGACCCAGTACTTC | CASSSLTSQETQYF
few | NA | TRBJ2-7 | TRBV24-1 | TGTGCCACCAGTGATTTGAAGGCTGGGGGAGAGCAGTACTTC | CATSDLKAGGEQYF
few | NA | TRBJ2-1 | TRBV9 | TGTGCCAGCAGCCCCCGGGCGGCTGACAATGAGCAGTTCTTC | CASSPRAADNEQFF
once | NA | TRBJ2-7 | TRBV27 | TGTGCCAGCAGTTTCTCCAGATACTACGAGCAGTACTTC | CASSFSRYYEQYF
NA | TRBD1 | TRBJ2-7 | TRBV12-3/TRBV12-4 | TGTGCCAGCAGTTTAGGGGCAGGGGGCTACGAGCAGTACTTC | CASSLGAGGYEQYF
few | TRBD2 | TRBJ2-1 | TRBV19 | TGTGCCAGTAGTATAGCGGGACTAGCGGGAGTTTACAATGAGCAGTTCTTC | CASSIAGLAGVYNEQFF
few | TRBD1 | TRBJ2-2 | TRBV27 | TGTGCCAGCAGCTTCTCCATACAGGGGCCAACCGACACCGGGGAGCTGTTTTTT | CASSFSIQGPTDTGELFF
NA | TRBD1 | TRBJ2-7 | TRBV27 | TGCACCAGCAGTCCGGACAGGGATCCTTACGAGCAGTACTTC | CTSSPDRDPYEQYF
few | NA | TRBJ2-7 | TRBV9 | TGTGCCAGCAGCGTAGCGGACAACTCCTACGAGCAGTACTTC | CASSVADNSYEQYF
many | NA | TRBJ2-7 | TRBV5-1 | TGCGCCAGCAGCTTGGGTACAGGAGAGTTCTACGAGCAGTACTTC | CASSLGTGEFYEQYF
NA | TRBD1 | TRBJ1-2 | TRBV5-4 | TGTGCCAGCAGCTCGACAGGGGATTTCTATGGCTACACCTTC | CASSSTGDFYGYTF
NA | NA | TRBJ2-1 | TRBV12-3/TRBV12-4 | TGTGCCAGCAGTCCCGGGGCCACTGAGCAGTTCTTC | CASSPGATEQFF
many | NA | TRBJ1-1 | TRBV5-1 | TGCGCCAGCAGCTTGGTTCAGGGGCTGGACACTGAAGCTTTCTTT | CASSLVQGLDTEAFF
NA | NA | TRBJ2-7 | TRBV7-9 | TGTGCCAGCAGCTCCGGAAACTACGAGCAGTACTTC | CASSSGNYEQYF
many | NA | TRBJ1-2 | TRBV20-1 | TGCAGTGCTGCCCCCACCTATGGGGGCTTGGGCTACACCTTC | CSAAPTYGGLGYTF
NA | NA | TRBJ1-1 | TRBV15 | TGTGCCACCAGCCAAGGAGAGAACACTGAAGCTTTCTTT | CATSQGENTEAFF
many | NA | TRBJ2-7 | TRBV12-3/TRBV12-4 | TGTGCCAGCAGTTTAACGAGAGCTAGCTACGAGCAGTACTTC | CASSLTRASYEQYF
few | NA | TRBJ2-3 | TRBV11-2 | TGTGCCAGCAGCTTCCTCAACCGGGAGTGGGCCACAGATACGCAGTATTTT | CASSFLNREWATDTQYF
NA | NA | TRBJ2-7 | TRBV24-1 | TGTGCCACCAGGGACAGCTCCTACGAGCAGTACTTC | CATRDSSYEQYF
few | TRBD1 | TRBJ2-5 | TRBV6-1 | TGTGCCAGCAGTGAAGCTCTGACAGGGCCTAAGGCGGCCCAGTACTTC | CASSEALTGPKAAQYF
NA | TRBD1 | TRBJ2-7 | TRBV29-1 | TGCAGCGCTGGGACAGGGAGGAACGAGCAGTACTTC | CSAGTGRNEQYF
NA | NA | TRBJ2-7 | TRBV6-5 | TGTGCCAGCAGTCCGCAGGGTTACTACGAGCAGTACTTC | CASSPQGYYEQYF
NA | NA | TRBJ2-7 | TRBV10-3 | TGTGCCATCAGTGAAGTGTTAGACGGATCCTACGAGCAGTACTTC | CAISEVLDGSYEQYF
NA | NA | TRBJ1-1 | TRBV30 | TGTGCCTGGGATCCTACAGGGAGGACTGAAGCTTTCTTT | CAWDPTGRTEAFF
many | NA | TRBJ1-2 | TRBV4-3 | TGCGCCAGCAGCCAAGTGACAAAGGGGCTGGGTGACTATGGCTACACCTTC | CASSQVTKGLGDYGYTF
NA | NA | TRBJ1-1 | TRBV7-8 | TGTGCCAGCAGCCGAAAACAGCCTTACACTGAAGCTTTCTTT | CASSRKQPYTEAFF
NA | NA | TRBJ2-2 | TRBV7-6 | TGTGCCAGCAGCTCACGAGAGAGGGTGACGAACACCGGGGAGCTGTTTTTT | CASSSRERVTNTGELFF
few | NA | TRBJ2-3 | TRBV7-9 | TGTGCCAGCAGCTTAGCCCCAGGGAGCACAGATACGCAGTATTTT | CASSLAPGSTDTQYF
NA | NA | TRBJ1-1 | TRBV20-1 | TGCAGTGCTCCCGGACGGCAAGCTGAAGCTTTCTTT | CSAPGRQAEAFF
few | NA | TRBJ1-1 | TRBV27 | TGTGCCAGCAGAATTGACACTGAAGCTTTCTTT | CASRIDTEAFF
NA | NA | TRBJ2-5 | TRBV10-3 | TGTGCCATCAGTGAGCTTCCAAACGGGCCGACCCAGTACTTC | CAISELPNGPTQYF
NA | TRBD1 | TRBJ2-1 | TRBV5-1 | TGCGCCAGCAGCTTGGGGCCAGGGGGCGAGTTGGAGGAGCAGTTCTTC | CASSLGPGGELEEQFF
few | TRBD1 | TRBJ1-1 | TRBV2 | TGTGCCAGCAGCCTGGTCCGGGACAGGGGGGACACTGAAGCTTTCTTT | CASSLVRDRGDTEAFF
few | NA | TRBJ2-1 | TRBV30 | TGTGCCTGGATGGGGGGACGGAATGAGCAGTTCTTC | CAWMGGRNEQFF
NA | NA | TRBJ1-2 | TRBV12-3/TRBV12-4 | TGTGCCAGCAGTTTCATGGGTAGCTACACCTTC | CASSFMGSYTF
NA | NA | TRBJ2-3 | TRBV7-9 | TGTGCCAGCAGCTTATCTCAGGGACCTGACACAGATACGCAGTATTTT | CASSLSQGPDTDTQYF
NA | NA | TRBJ2-3 | TRBV7-8 | TGTGCCAGCAGCATGAACCCGGGGGCCGGAGATACGCAGTATTTT | CASSMNPGAGDTQYF
NA | TRBD1 | TRBJ2-5 | TRBV12-3/TRBV12-4 | TGTGCCAGCAGCCGGACAGGGGGCGACGGGGAGACCCAGTACTTC | CASSRTGGDGETQYF
once | NA | TRBJ1-5 | TRBV6-5 | TGTGCCAGCAGTTACTACGGGGCAGGCAATCAGCCCCAGCATTTT | CASSYYGAGNQPQHF
NA | NA | TRBJ2-7 | TRBV29-1 | TGCAGCGTTAATGGGGTCCCGTCCTACGAGCAGTACTTC | CSVNGVPSYEQYF
few | TRBD1 | TRBJ2-3 | TRBV2 | TGTGCCAGCAGTGAATATGGGGCGACAGGGGGTGTTGGAGATACGCAGTATTTT | CASSEYGATGGVGDTQYF
few | NA | TRBJ2-1 | TRBV7-9 | TGTGCCAGCAGCTTAGTCCTAACTGGGGTCAATGAGCAGTTCTTC | CASSLVLTGVNEQFF
NA | NA | TRBJ2-7 | TRBV4-1 | TGCGCCAGCAGCCAAGATCTACGGTACGAGCAGTACTTC | CASSQDLRYEQYF
NA | NA | TRBJ2-5 | TRBV15 | TGTGCCACCAGCGGGAGTAACTACCAAGAGACCCAGTACTTC | CATSGSNYQETQYF
NA | NA | TRBJ1-5 | TRBV12-3/TRBV12-4 | TGTGCCAGCAGTTTATCCAGGGAGACTAATCAGCCCCAGCATTTT | CASSLSRETNQPQHF
NA | NA | TRBJ1-2 | TRBV11-3 | TGTGCCAGCAGCTCCCGGAAGAGGGAAGATTTAGGGGGCTACACCTTC | CASSSRKREDLGGYTF
few | TRBD1 | TRBJ2-1 | TRBV4-3 | TGCGCCAGCAGCCAAGAGGGGACAGGGAGGTGGGATGAGCAGTTCTTC | CASSQEGTGRWDEQFF
NA | NA | TRBJ2-7 | TRBV10-3 | TGTGCCATCAGTGAGGGCACCTTCTACGAGCAGTACTTC | CAISEGTFYEQYF
many | NA | TRBJ1-1 | TRBV7-9 | TGTGCCAGCAGCTTAACGGGCGAGAACACTGAAGCTTTCTTT | CASSLTGENTEAFF